This TCR beta chain was profiled in a study of T cell responses to AZD1222 COVID-19 vaccine. Findings and caveats of the study: Increased Spike-specific TCR breadth and depth were observed after two AZD1222 doses. White British people made up most donors, females outnumbered males, and clonal diversity was possibly underestimated. CD4 TCRs covered the whole spike, strongest at regions 160-218 and 743-854. As reported, nearly half of all spike-specific TCRs target variant regions that are unmutated.

Details on this clone: The antigen is undetermined.

Measured with immunoSEQ multiplex PCR; TCRdb has only the in-frame clones, and not every one. The table lists roughly 120,000 clones, roughly 90% of them singletons. CDR1 is MGHRA and CDR2 is YSYEKL in the germline V gene. The CDR3 has 15 amino acids. Trimming removed 3 bases at V and 4 bases at J, with 15 bases between. This chain joins TRBV4-1 and TRBJ1-2, with D maybe TRBD1 (5 bases). The sequences come from peripheral blood, collected on day 0 of MenACWY control vaccination. The source is an adult in good health. The CDR3 nucleotides read TGCGCCAGCAGCCAGGAACAGGTACCGGGCTATGGCTACACCTTC. The encoded protein is CASSQEQVPGYGYTF.